This TCR beta chain emerged from a study of shared clonotypes between healthy human individuals. The repertoire was sequenced with immunoSEQ multiplex PCR; TCRdb's copy has only in-frame clones and lacks some. Counted here are more than 2 million clones, roughly 94% occurring once; the ten biggest clones make up 0.13%. This CDR3 spans 15 amino acids. Germline CDR1 reads SGDLS; CDR2 reads YYNGEE. J lost 5 bases, V lost 0 bases, and 8 bases had no gene match. The rearrangement links TRBV9 to TRBJ2-7, with TRBD2 matching 7 bases. The specimen was naive CD4+ T cells sorted from blood. Subset described: CD45RA+ positively selected. This clonotype was obtained from a man younger than 30 in good health. For the CDR3, the DNA is TGTGCCAGCAGCGTAGACCCCCGGGGGGTCGACGAGCAGTACTTC. Translation: CASSVDPRGVDEQYF. The whole variable domain, remainder taken from reference TRBV9 and TRBJ2-7, is DSGVTQTPKHLITATGQRVTLRCSPRSGDLSVYWYQQSLDQGLQFLIQYYNGEERAKGNILERFSAQQFPDLHSELNLSSLELGDSALYFCASSVDPRGVDEQYFGPGTRLTVT.